Following are 20 T cell receptor beta chains from one sample sequenced in a study of regulatory T cells in long-lasting Graves disease. The TCR beta library used iRepertoire HTBI primers with Arm-PCR amplification of CDR3. TCRdb analysed the multiplex PCR reads with MiXCR anew, one entry per CDR3 protein. Of roughly 560,000 distinct CDR3 sequences listed, around 11% are singletons. Time point defined: newly diagnosed GD, antithyroid drugs for less than 3 months. From PBMCs, RNA was extracted and then used to make the TCR library. These sequences were also reported in another study, on T cells in Graves' hyperthyroidism and ophthalmopathy.

This material consisted of peripheral blood mononuclear cells (PBMCs), taken at new diagnosis, from a patient treated with antithyroid drugs. These receptors were obtained from a woman between 25 and 40 years old with Graves disease.

On this clonotype itself: A much larger clone differs from this one at a single base, so this may be a read error. V gene TRBV7-9 combines with J gene TRBJ1-1; no firm D call. Trimming stripped 10 bases from V and 1 base from J, with 25 bases between. The CDR3 is 17 residues long. Per germline, CDR1 SEHNR and CDR2 FQNEAQ (reference sequence). In nucleotides, the CDR3 is TGTGCCACCTCGTATCTCCCGGGTTTTGGCGGGAACACTGAAGCTTTCTTT. Translation gives CATSYLPGFGGNTEAFF. Full variable domain (remainder filled in from reference TRBV7-9 and TRBJ1-1): DTGVSQNPRHKITKRGQNVTFRCDPISEHNRLYWYRQTLGQGPEFLTYFQNEAQLEKSRLLSDRFSAERPKGSFSTLEIQRTEQGDSAMYLCATSYLPGFGGNTEAFFGQGTRLTVV.

This clonotype was picked up many times. The V call is TRBV2, the J call TRBJ2-5; 11 bases match TRBD1. Germline V lookup: CDR1 SNHLY, CDR2 FYNNEI. The CDR3 extends over 13 amino acids. Trimming at V came to 6 bases and at J to 4 bases, leaving 1 base not matched to a gene. This chain's CDR3 is CASSGTGGETQYF. The DNA of the CDR3 is TGTGCCAGCAGCGGGACAGGGGGAGAGACCCAGTACTTC.

At least ten counts were recorded for this clonotype. This may be a read error, as it is one base from a much larger clone. V and J are TRBV2 and TRBJ2-7; D not resolved. The germline V gene encodes CDR1 SNHLY and CDR2 FYNNEI. The CDR3 sequence is 11 residues long. The CDR3: CACSRSYEQYF. CDR3 nucleotide sequence: TGTGCCTGCAGCCGCTCCTACGAGCAGTACTTC.

This clonotype showed up many times. The chain joins TRBV12-3 or TRBV12-4 to TRBJ2-7, with TRBD2 matching 7 bases. CDR3 length equals 15 residues. With 6 bases clipped from V and 3 bases from J, the junction kept 11 bases outside the gene matches. The CDR3 is CASRGRGRAIYEQYF. CDR3 coding DNA: TGTGCCAGCAGGGGAAGAGGGAGGGCCATCTACGAGCAGTACTTC.

A word on this clonotype: Because the CDR3 is missing its conserved closing phenylalanine or tryptophan, this is likely a read error. This chain joins TRBV28 and TRBJ2-3, with TRBD2 matching over 11 bases. V dropped 5 bases and J dropped 5; count of bases not matched to a gene: 6. CDR1 and CDR2 (germline): MDHEN, SYDVKM. The CDR3 has 15 amino acids. CDR3 loop: CASSLAGGGVDTQYS. For the CDR3, the DNA is TGTGCCAGCAGTCTAGCGGGAGGAGGGGTAGATACGCAGTATTCT.

Within the sample, this clonotype is medium-sized (0.01 to 0.1%). The chain uses TRBV2 and TRBJ1-1, with D maybe TRBD1 (6 bases). Germline lookup yields CDR1 SNHLY and CDR2 FYNNEI. Deletions cut 6 bases from V and 0 bases from J, with 17 bases between. The CDR3 extends over 16 amino acids. In nucleotides, the CDR3 is TGTGCCAGCAGCTTAAACCCCAGGGGCATGAACACTGAAGCTTTCTTT. It specifies CASSLNPRGMNTEAFF.

This clonotype has at least ten counts. The chain is built from TRBV18 and TRBJ2-1; 8 positions agree with TRBD2. The J call could be wrong; TRBJ2-5 is a better fit for the DNA end. The germline V gene has CDR1 KGHSH and CDR2 LQKENI. This CDR3 has 16 amino acids. The DNA of the CDR3 is TGTGCCAGCTCACCACCGGGACTAGGGTTCCAAGAGACCCAGTACTTC. Its translation is CASSPPGLGFQETQYF.

This clonotype was recorded many times. The chain couples TRBV2 to TRBJ2-7; either TRBD1 or TRBD2 may supply D (5 bases each). Germline V gives CDR1 SNHLY, CDR2 FYNNEI. The CDR3 covers 15 residues. Trimming left V 1 base short and J 6 bases short, with 16 bases between. The CDR3 spells CASSEGQGVMGEQYF. The CDR3 DNA is TGTGCCAGCAGTGAAGGTCAGGGAGTAATGGGCGAGCAGTACTTC.

V gene TRBV29-1 combines with J gene TRBJ2-1; the D is unclear. The V and J ends lost 7 bases and 7 bases respectively, with 8 bases between them. The germline CDR1 and CDR2 sequences are SQVTM and ANQGSEA. This CDR3 has 10 residues. CDR3: CSGGGNEQFF. The CDR3 DNA follows: TGCAGCGGCGGTGGGAATGAGCAGTTCTTC.

Ten or more counts support this clonotype. The gene calls are TRBV19 and TRBJ2-5; D is perhaps TRBD1 (6 bases). Germline CDR1 is LNHDA and CDR2 is SQIVND (reference sequence). The CDR3 is 14 amino acids. Trimming cost V 7 bases and J 4 bases, with 16 bases left between them. The CDR3 loop is CASNPNTGLETQYF. As DNA, the CDR3 is TGTGCCAGTAATCCTAACACAGGGTTAGAGACCCAGTACTTC.

In its sample, this clonotype was seen many times. This rearrangement joins TRBV27 to TRBJ2-2; the match to TRBD2 covers 7 bases. J was trimmed by 5 bases and V by 4 bases; bases with no gene match: 10. CDR3 length: 16 residues. Germline CDR1 and CDR2: MNHEY and SMNVEV (reference sequence). The CDR3 DNA is TGTGCCAGCAGTTCCCTATTGGGGAGGGTTACCGGGGAGCTGTTTTTT. It translates to CASSSLLGRVTGELFF.

This clonotype was picked up many times. The rearrangement joins TRBV9 to TRBJ2-7; D is possibly TRBD1 (5 bases). This CDR3 region has 15 residues. Germline CDR1 is SGDLS and CDR2 is YYNGEE. V lost 0 bases, J lost 3 bases, and 13 bases lay in between. CDR3 residues: CASSVADSRYYEQYF. The CDR3 bases are TGTGCCAGCAGCGTAGCAGACAGCCGCTACTACGAGCAGTACTTC.

Details on this clonotype: Only one base separates this from a far larger clonotype, so it likely reflects a read error. It is likely a read error, because the conserved phenylalanine at the end of the CDR3 is missing. The chain links TRBV12-3 or TRBV12-4 to TRBJ2-5, with 15 bases that match TRBD2. The J call may not be correct, given that the DNA end is closer to TRBJ2-1. The CDR3 has 14 amino acids. This chain's CDR3 is CASSLGTSGRTQFL. In nucleotides, the CDR3 is TGTGCCAGCAGCCTAGGGACTAGCGGGAGGACCCAGTTCCTC.

This clonotype was detected many times. The chain joins TRBV19 to TRBJ2-6, with TRBD1 matching 8 bases. CDR3 length: 19 amino acids. The V gene end was trimmed by 7 bases and the J gene end by 0 bases; junction bases not matched to a gene: 14. CDR1 is LNHDA, CDR2 SQIVND, per germline (reference sequence). CDR3 region: CASTSYPGTGVSGANVLTF. In DNA, the CDR3 is TGTGCCAGTACCTCTTACCCGGGGACAGGCGTCTCTGGGGCCAACGTCCTGACTTTC.

The sample holds a few counts of this clonotype. The gene calls are TRBV11-2 and TRBJ2-1, with D perhaps TRBD1 or TRBD2 (5 bases each). This CDR3 is built from 15 residues. Germline CDR1 SGHAT, CDR2 FQNNGV. Trimming cost V 1 base and J 5 bases, with 12 bases left between them. Written as DNA, the CDR3 is TGTGCCAGCAGCTTAGTATACGGGACGCACAATGAGCAGTTCTTC. Translating it yields CASSLVYGTHNEQFF.

This clonotype was detected ten times or more. This sequence joins TRBV27 and TRBJ2-3; D is unclear. The CDR3 extends over 11 amino acids. CDR1 and CDR2 from the germline V gene are MNHEY and SMNVEV (reference sequence). The CDR3, as DNA: TGTCCAGCCCCCGTGACAGATACGCAGTATTTT. Its protein is CPAPVTDTQYF.

The chain uses TRBV20-1 and TRBJ2-3; tentative D call: TRBD1 (6 bases). Trimming stripped 3 bases from V and 6 bases from J, with 19 bases between. Germline lookup yields CDR1 DFQATT and CDR2 SNEGSKA (reference sequence). The CDR3 is 15 residues long. This CDR3 reads CSASDRRGKRDTQYF. CDR3 coding DNA: TGCAGTGCTAGTGATCGCAGGGGTAAACGGGATACGCAGTATTTT.

The rearrangement joins TRBV6-2 or TRBV6-3 to TRBJ2-1, with 13 bases identical to TRBD2. After removal of 4 bases from V and 9 bases from J, the junction contained 9 bases not matched to a gene. The CDR3 spans 16 residues. CDR1 is MNHEY and CDR2 is SVGEGT in the germline V gene. This CDR3 reads CASSSSGLAGAIEQFF. The CDR3 DNA follows: TGTGCCAGCAGTTCCAGCGGACTAGCGGGAGCCATTGAGCAGTTCTTC.

This clonotype was counted many times. The J gene is TRBJ2-7, the V gene TRBV20-1; 7 bases are shared with TRBD1. The germline CDR1 and CDR2 sequences are DFQATT and SNEGSKA (reference sequence). With 1 base clipped from V and 3 bases from J, the junction kept 6 bases outside the gene matches. This CDR3 spans 14 amino acids. CDR3 protein: CSARAGDRDYEQYF. CDR3 nucleotides: TGCAGTGCTAGAGCAGGTGACAGGGACTACGAGCAGTACTTC.

The rearrangement links TRBV20-1 to TRBJ1-5; D is possibly TRBD1 (6 bases). The CDR3 is made up of 15 amino acids. V dropped 0 bases and J dropped 3 bases, with 12 bases sitting between them. Germline V gives CDR1 DFQATT, CDR2 SNEGSKA (reference sequence). The chain's CDR3 is CSARDYRAPNQPQHF. CDR3 nucleotide sequence: TGCAGTGCTAGAGATTACAGGGCCCCCAATCAGCCCCAGCATTTT.